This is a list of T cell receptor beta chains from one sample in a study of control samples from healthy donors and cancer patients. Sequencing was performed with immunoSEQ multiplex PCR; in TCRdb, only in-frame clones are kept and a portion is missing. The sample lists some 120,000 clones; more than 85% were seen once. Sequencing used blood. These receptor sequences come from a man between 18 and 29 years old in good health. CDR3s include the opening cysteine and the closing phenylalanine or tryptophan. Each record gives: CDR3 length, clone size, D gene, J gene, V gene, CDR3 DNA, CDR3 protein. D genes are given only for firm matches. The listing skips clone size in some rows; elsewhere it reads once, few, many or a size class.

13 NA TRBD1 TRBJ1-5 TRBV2 TGTGCCAGCAGGGGGACAGGGTATCAGCCCCAGCATTTT CASRGTGYQPQHF
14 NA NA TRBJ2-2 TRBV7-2 TGTGCCAGCAGCTCTGGAGGGAACACCGGGGAGCTGTTTTTT CASSSGGNTGELFF
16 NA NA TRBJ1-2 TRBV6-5 TGTGCCAGCAGTTTCACCGACGGGGGACGGAACTATGGCTACACCTTC CASSFTDGGRNYGYTF
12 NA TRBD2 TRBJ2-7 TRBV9 TGTGCCAGCAGCCGGGACTACGGCGAGCAGTACTTC CASSRDYGEQYF
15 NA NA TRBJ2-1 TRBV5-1 TGCGCCAGCAGCTCGGCAGGGGAACCCTACAATGAGCAGTTCTTC CASSSAGEPYNEQFF
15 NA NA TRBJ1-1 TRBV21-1 TGTGCCAGCAGCAAAGAAGAGTCGATGAACACTGAAGCTTTCTTT CASSKEESMNTEAFF
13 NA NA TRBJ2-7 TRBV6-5 TGTGCCAGCTCCCCCCAGGTCCCCAACGAGCAGTACTTC CASSPQVPNEQYF
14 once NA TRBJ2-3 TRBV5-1 TGCGCCAGCAGCTTGTTTGCAGGAACAGATACGCAGTATTTT CASSLFAGTDTQYF
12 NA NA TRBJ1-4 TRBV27 TGTGCCAGCAGGTACAAGTACGGAAAACTGTTTTTT CASRYKYGKLFF
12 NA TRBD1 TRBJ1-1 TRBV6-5 TGTGCCAGCAGCCCGACAGGGTCTGAAGCTTTCTTT CASSPTGSEAFF
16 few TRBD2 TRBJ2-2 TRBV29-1 TGCAGCGTTGAAAAAATGAGCGGGGGTAGAGCCGGGGAGCTGTTTTTT CSVEKMSGGRAGELFF
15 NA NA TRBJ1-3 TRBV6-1 TGTGCCAGCAGTGAAGTCCCGGACGGAGGAAACACCATATATTTT CASSEVPDGGNTIYF
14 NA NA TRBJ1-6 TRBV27 TGTGCCAGCAGACGAGCTCTGACCGGTTCACCCCTCCACTTT CASRRALTGSPLHF
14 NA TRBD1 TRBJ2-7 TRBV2 TGTGCCAGCAGACGGGGACAGGGTTTCTACGAGCAGTACTTC CASRRGQGFYEQYF
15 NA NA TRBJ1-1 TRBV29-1 TGCAGCGGCGGGTCCCCAGGGTTTGCGAACACTGAAGCTTTCTTT CSGGSPGFANTEAFF
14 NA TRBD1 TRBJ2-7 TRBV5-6 TGTGCCAGCAGCTTTGGGGGACAGTCCTACGAGCAGTACTTC CASSFGGQSYEQYF
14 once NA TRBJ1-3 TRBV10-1 TGCGCCAGCAGTCTAGATACCTCTGGAAACACCATATATTTT CASSLDTSGNTIYF
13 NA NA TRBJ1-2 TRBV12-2 TGTGCAAGTCGCTTACGGGACAGGGGTGGCTACACCTTC CASRLRDRGGYTF
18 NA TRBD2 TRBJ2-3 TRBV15 TGTGCCACCAGCAGAGATCGGGCTAGCGGGGGGGCGGTAGATACGCAGTATTTT CATSRDRASGGAVDTQYF
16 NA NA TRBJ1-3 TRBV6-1 TGTGCCAGCAGTGAATGGGAAGGTAGCTCTGGAAACACCATATATTTT CASSEWEGSSGNTIYF
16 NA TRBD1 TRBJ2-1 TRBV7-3 TGTGCCAGCAGCTTATCGTCAGGGGGACGGGGAAATGAGCAGTTCTTC CASSLSSGGRGNEQFF
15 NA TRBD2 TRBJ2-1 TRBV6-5 TGTGCCAGCAGTTACGGGCGGGGGTCCTACAATGAGCAGTTCTTC CASSYGRGSYNEQFF
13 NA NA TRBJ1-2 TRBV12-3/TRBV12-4 TGTGCCAGCAGTTTAGTGGCCGCCGATGGCTACACCTTC CASSLVAADGYTF
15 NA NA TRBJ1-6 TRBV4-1 TGCGCCAGCAGCCAACAGGGCTCCTATAATTCACCCCTCCACTTT CASSQQGSYNSPLHF
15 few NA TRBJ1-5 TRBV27 TGTGCCAGCAGTTTGGGGGGGAGGGTTAATCAGCCCCAGCATTTT CASSLGGRVNQPQHF
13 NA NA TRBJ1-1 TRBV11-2 TGTGCCAGCAGCTTATTGAGGAACACTGAAGCTTTCTTT CASSLLRNTEAFF